This is a list of T cell receptor beta chains from one sample in a study of control samples from healthy donors and cancer patients. Generated by immunoSEQ multiplex PCR, the TCRdb table keeps only in-frame clones and is missing some. The profile shows some 130,000 clones, 92% of them singletons. The sequenced material came from blood. Receptor source: a man between 18 and 35 years old in good health. The CDR3 runs from the conserved cysteine through the conserved F or W. Each record gives: CDR3 protein, CDR3 DNA, J gene, V gene, CDR3 length, D gene, clone size. A D gene is named only where the DNA matches it firmly. Clone size is shown for a subset of rows, as once, few, many or a class of expanded clone.

CDR3: CASSAGDYEQYF
DNA: TGTGCCAGCAGTGCCGGGGACTACGAGCAGTACTTC
J: TRBJ2-7
V: TRBV25-1
length: 12
D: NA
size: once

CDR3: CASSQAIVAGGPETQYF
DNA: TGTGCCAGCAGCCAAGCCATCGTAGCGGGGGGGCCGGAGACCCAGTACTTC
J: TRBJ2-5
V: TRBV3-1/TRBV3-2
length: 17
D: TRBD2
size: NA

CDR3: CASSQDAAFRGGANTQYF
DNA: TGTGCCAGCAGCCAAGATGCGGCATTCCGGGGCGGGGCGAATACGCAGTATTTT
J: TRBJ2-3
V: TRBV4-2
length: 18
D: NA
size: once

CDR3: CASSPETSNEQFF
DNA: TGTGCCAGCAGTCCGGAGACTTCTAATGAGCAGTTCTTC
J: TRBJ2-1
V: TRBV12-3/TRBV12-4
length: 13
D: NA
size: NA

CDR3: CASSRGSDNSPLHF
DNA: TGTGCCAGCAGCAGGGGTTCCGATAATTCACCCCTCCACTTT
J: TRBJ1-6
V: TRBV9
length: 14
D: NA
size: NA

CDR3: CASSRTGGSGELFF
DNA: TGTGCCAGCAGCAGAACAGGGGGCAGCGGGGAGCTGTTTTTT
J: TRBJ2-2
V: TRBV9
length: 14
D: TRBD1
size: NA

CDR3: CASSLDRPNTEAFF
DNA: TGCGCCAGCAGCTTAGACAGACCGAACACTGAAGCTTTCTTT
J: TRBJ1-1
V: TRBV5-1
length: 14
D: NA
size: once

CDR3: CASSILSTGGNQPQHF
DNA: TGTGCCAGTAGTATACTCAGCACTGGGGGCAATCAGCCCCAGCATTTT
J: TRBJ1-5
V: TRBV19
length: 16
D: NA
size: NA

CDR3: CASSMGRQNTEAFF
DNA: TGTGCCAGTAGTATGGGGAGACAAAACACTGAAGCTTTCTTT
J: TRBJ1-1
V: TRBV19
length: 14
D: NA
size: NA

CDR3: CAWAEGQGYNEQFF
DNA: TGTGCCTGGGCCGAGGGACAGGGCTACAATGAGCAGTTCTTC
J: TRBJ2-1
V: TRBV30
length: 14
D: TRBD1
size: NA

CDR3: CASSGPGQGSYGYTF
DNA: TGCGCCAGCAGTGGTCCAGGACAGGGAAGCTATGGCTACACCTTC
J: TRBJ1-2
V: TRBV10-2
length: 15
D: TRBD1
size: NA

CDR3: CASSRSRTDTQYF
DNA: TGTGCCAGCAGTCGCAGTCGTACAGATACGCAGTATTTT
J: TRBJ2-3
V: TRBV6-5
length: 13
D: NA
size: once

CDR3: CASSVALGLAGNTGELFF
DNA: TGTGCCAGCAGCGTAGCTTTGGGACTAGCGGGGAACACCGGGGAGCTGTTTTTT
J: TRBJ2-2
V: TRBV9
length: 18
D: TRBD2
size: NA

CDR3: CASSYDGQGLGDEQFF
DNA: TGTGCCAGCAGTTACGATGGACAGGGACTCGGGGATGAGCAGTTCTTC
J: TRBJ2-1
V: TRBV6-5
length: 16
D: TRBD1
size: NA

CDR3: CASTRAGFSYEQYF
DNA: TGTGCCAGCACCAGGGCGGGATTCAGCTACGAGCAGTACTTC
J: TRBJ2-7
V: TRBV2
length: 14
D: NA
size: NA

CDR3: CAWAEGSGEAFF
DNA: TGTGCCTGGGCCGAAGGTTCGGGTGAAGCTTTCTTT
J: TRBJ1-1
V: TRBV30
length: 12
D: NA
size: NA

CDR3: CASSQDISARNIQYF
DNA: TGTGCCAGCAGCCAAGATATCTCAGCCCGAAACATTCAGTACTTC
J: TRBJ2-4
V: TRBV4-2
length: 15
D: NA
size: NA

CDR3: CASSARAGQGLNTEAFF
DNA: TGTGCCAGCAGCGCGAGAGCGGGACAGGGGCTGAACACTGAAGCTTTCTTT
J: TRBJ1-1
V: TRBV9
length: 17
D: TRBD1
size: once

CDR3: CASTPGPGDEQYF
DNA: TGTGCCAGCACCCCAGGCCCAGGGGACGAGCAGTACTTC
J: TRBJ2-7
V: TRBV9
length: 13
D: NA
size: NA

CDR3: CASSIATGANEKLFF
DNA: TGTGCCAGCTCAATAGCGACAGGGGCTAATGAAAAACTGTTTTTT
J: TRBJ1-4
V: TRBV18
length: 15
D: TRBD1
size: NA

CDR3: CASSPPGTDTQYF
DNA: TGTGCCAGCAGTCCTCCGGGGACAGATACGCAGTATTTT
J: TRBJ2-3
V: TRBV6-5
length: 13
D: NA
size: NA

CDR3: CASSPGLAGADTGELFF
DNA: TGTGCCAGCAGCCCGGGACTAGCGGGGGCCGACACCGGGGAGCTGTTTTTT
J: TRBJ2-2
V: TRBV5-4
length: 17
D: TRBD2
size: NA

CDR3: CASSQDMAGNEKLFF
DNA: TGTGCCAGCAGCCAAGATATGGCTGGGAATGAAAAACTGTTTTTT
J: TRBJ1-4
V: TRBV3-1/TRBV3-2
length: 15
D: NA
size: NA

CDR3: CASSLGTVSYEQYF
DNA: TGTGCCAGCAGCTTAGGGACAGTCTCCTACGAGCAGTACTTC
J: TRBJ2-7
V: TRBV11-2
length: 14
D: NA
size: few

CDR3: CAWSPIATNEKLFF
DNA: TGTGCCTGGAGTCCGATAGCAACTAATGAAAAACTGTTTTTT
J: TRBJ1-4
V: TRBV30
length: 14
D: NA
size: NA

CDR3: CASSSRDRLNQPQHF
DNA: TGTGCCAGCAGCTCCCGGGACAGACTTAATCAGCCCCAGCATTTT
J: TRBJ1-5
V: TRBV7-3
length: 15
D: TRBD1
size: NA

CDR3: CASRRSDGSPLHF
DNA: TGTGCCAGCAGGCGATCCGACGGATCACCCCTCCACTTT
J: TRBJ1-6
V: TRBV12-3/TRBV12-4
length: 13
D: NA
size: NA

CDR3: CASSLSTGGEQFF
DNA: TGCGCCAGCAGCTTATCAACAGGGGGAGAGCAGTTCTTC
J: TRBJ2-1
V: TRBV5-1
length: 13
D: TRBD1
size: once

CDR3: CATSRDRGRPTEAFF
DNA: TGTGCCACCAGCAGGGACAGGGGGCGTCCCACTGAAGCTTTCTTT
J: TRBJ1-1
V: TRBV15
length: 15
D: TRBD1
size: NA

CDR3: CAWSVWDRGVASSGNTIYF
DNA: TGTGCCTGGAGTGTCTGGGACAGGGGGGTTGCTAGCTCTGGAAACACCATATATTTT
J: TRBJ1-3
V: TRBV30
length: 19
D: TRBD1
size: NA

CDR3: CASSQGRTSGWDTQYF
DNA: TGCGCCAGCAGCCAAGGTAGAACTAGCGGATGGGATACGCAGTATTTT
J: TRBJ2-3
V: TRBV4-1
length: 16
D: TRBD2
size: NA

CDR3: CASSPGQGYGELFF
DNA: TGTGCCAGCAGCCCGGGACAGGGGTACGGGGAGCTGTTTTTT
J: TRBJ2-2
V: TRBV6-4
length: 14
D: TRBD1
size: NA

CDR3: CSVALTGLEKLFF
DNA: TGCAGCGTTGCGTTAACAGGGCTTGAAAAACTGTTTTTT
J: TRBJ1-4
V: TRBV29-1
length: 13
D: NA
size: NA

CDR3: CASSQAGTGMEAFF
DNA: TGCGCCAGCAGCCAAGCCGGGACAGGGATGGAGGCTTTCTTT
J: TRBJ1-1
V: TRBV4-1
length: 14
D: TRBD1
size: NA

CDR3: CASSLGTKITLDTQYF
DNA: TGTGCCAGCAGTTTAGGCACTAAAATTACCTTAGATACGCAGTATTTT
J: TRBJ2-3
V: TRBV27
length: 16
D: NA
size: NA

CDR3: CASSPRPGELFF
DNA: TGTGCCAGCAGCCCTCGGCCCGGGGAGCTGTTTTTT
J: TRBJ2-2
V: TRBV7-9
length: 12
D: NA
size: NA

CDR3: CASSSPGGDEQFF
DNA: TGTGCCAGCAGCAGCCCGGGGGGGGATGAGCAGTTCTTC
J: TRBJ2-1
V: TRBV21-1
length: 13
D: NA
size: few

CDR3: CAWSRTGNNEQFF
DNA: TGTGCCTGGAGCCGGACAGGGAACAATGAGCAGTTCTTC
J: TRBJ2-1
V: TRBV30
length: 13
D: TRBD1
size: NA

CDR3: CASRETDSGYGYTF
DNA: TGTGCCAGCAGAGAGACGGACAGCGGCTATGGCTACACCTTC
J: TRBJ1-2
V: TRBV6-5
length: 14
D: NA
size: NA

CDR3: CASSLYSHRGWYQPQHF
DNA: TGTGCCAGCAGCTTGTATTCTCACAGGGGGTGGTATCAGCCCCAGCATTTT
J: TRBJ1-5
V: TRBV11-2
length: 17
D: TRBD1
size: NA

CDR3: CASSLDTSGGYEQYF
DNA: TGCGCCAGCAGCTTGGATACTAGCGGGGGCTACGAGCAGTACTTC
J: TRBJ2-7
V: TRBV5-1
length: 15
D: TRBD2
size: few

CDR3: CASSSVGVYQPQHF
DNA: TGTGCCAGCAGTTCGGTAGGGGTTTATCAGCCCCAGCATTTT
J: TRBJ1-5
V: TRBV6-6
length: 14
D: NA
size: NA

CDR3: CASSVETGWQETQYF
DNA: TGTGCCAGCAGCGTAGAGACAGGGTGGCAAGAGACCCAGTACTTC
J: TRBJ2-5
V: TRBV9
length: 15
D: TRBD1
size: NA

CDR3: CASSWGTIANYGYTF
DNA: TGCGCCAGCAGCTGGGGGACAATCGCTAACTATGGCTACACCTTC
J: TRBJ1-2
V: TRBV5-1
length: 15
D: NA
size: NA

CDR3: CASSPQYRADTQYF
DNA: TGTGCCAGCAGCCCCCAATACAGGGCAGATACGCAGTATTTT
J: TRBJ2-3
V: TRBV5-5
length: 14
D: NA
size: NA